Sequencing of this TCR beta chain was carried out in a study of blood T cell repertoires in COVID-19 (dated by TCRdb to 2020 to 2021). In the study overall: Samples from collaborators originated in the United States, Italy and Spain and spanned both the acute and convalescent phases of COVID-19. Where HLA class I and class II types were available, the types were taken from metadata supplied by the sample provider, not from assay-based typing. The sample metadata nearly always contained a de-identified subject ID, COVID-19 status, age in years and sex. Deeply sampled blood TCRbeta repertoires from subjects exposed to, actively infected with, or recovered from COVID-19 were included in the dataset. The material from the prospective study consisted of cDNA or gDNA derived from T cells, B-cell-depleted T cells, or PBMCs. Samples were obtained from the ongoing ImmuneRACE study (first 160 participants) and from over 1,000 subjects provided by 6 global collaborators. A freely available public database, intended as a resource for researchers studying the immune response to SARS-CoV-2, is where the repertoires were released.

A note on this clone: The clone's antigen remains unknown. One base away there is no much larger clone; base qualities are not given.

TCRbeta CDR3 regions were amplified from genomic DNA using the immunoSEQ Assay, a bias-controlled multiplex PCR. The source study handled its data this way. Within the assay, amplification of reference gene primers was used to estimate how many nucleated cells each sample contained. Sequence reads were collapsed and filtered to measure the absolute abundance of every unique TCRbeta CDR3 rearrangement. For each sample, productive Simpson clonality was calculated as the square root of Simpson's diversity index over productive rearrangements. The source is immuneACCESS, and TCRdb retained only in-frame sequences with V and J called. Part of the clones is not carried over; for the studies checked, unresolved V genes explain less than half of this, and the remainder is unexplained. The V and J calls and the clone size are those of that table, but D and trimming were determined from the DNA. The sample includes under 60,000 clones, with over 80% observed a single time. The ten largest clones add up to about 12% of the sample.

The V end loses 0 bases and the J end loses 6 bases, and a stretch of 11 bases separates them. From a lookup of the germline V gene, CDR1 and CDR2 are MNHNS and SASEGT. Including cysteine and phenylalanine, the CDR3 has 14 amino acids. Left in the record is the CDR3 DNA by itself, 42 bases read in frame from the first base. Whole blood was collected in K2EDTA tubes by collaborating institutions according to the institutions' own protocols. For TCRbeta analysis, collaborators shipped samples as frozen whole blood, isolated PBMCs, or DNA extracted from either of those sample types. General study outcomes and caveats: The quantity of clinical and demographic metadata differed by source and by participant and was supplied without curation.

Specimen: peripheral blood. The TCR originated in a human donor with active COVID-19. The donor label of this sample is uncertain. The rearrangement combines TRBV6-1 with TRBJ1-2; TRBD1 is possibly the D segment (5 matching bases). The DNA is TGTGCCAGCAGTGAAGCCACGACAGAAAATGGCTACACCTTC. Translated, this is CASSEATTENGYTF.